This TCR beta chain was recorded in a study of cytomegalovirus exposure and HLA in healthy donors. In regard to this clone: Its antigen is as yet unknown.

Findings and caveats of the study: In the analysis, some V segments, TRBV6-2 and TRBV6-3 included, were excluded as indistinguishable.

Trimming took 3 bases from V and 4 from J, leaving 21 bases between them. The CDR3 is 16 amino acids. Germline assignment: CDR1 GTSNPN and CDR2 SVGIG (reference sequence). PCR employed 60 Vbeta and 13 Jbeta primers. The data were produced by immunoSEQ multiplex PCR, yet TCRdb's version contains in-frame clones alone and is incomplete. The sample has about 160,000 clones, over 70% seen once; the top ten hold around a tenth. Sequenced material: PBMCs. This rearrangement joins TRBV30 to TRBJ1-1; tentative D call: TRBD1 (6 bases). The source is a man aged 18 to 35 in good health and CMV-seropositive. The CDR3 reads CAWSGQGRGYATEAFF. DNA for the CDR3: TGTGCCTGGAGCGGGCAGGGGCGGGGGTACGCCACTGAAGCTTTCTTT.